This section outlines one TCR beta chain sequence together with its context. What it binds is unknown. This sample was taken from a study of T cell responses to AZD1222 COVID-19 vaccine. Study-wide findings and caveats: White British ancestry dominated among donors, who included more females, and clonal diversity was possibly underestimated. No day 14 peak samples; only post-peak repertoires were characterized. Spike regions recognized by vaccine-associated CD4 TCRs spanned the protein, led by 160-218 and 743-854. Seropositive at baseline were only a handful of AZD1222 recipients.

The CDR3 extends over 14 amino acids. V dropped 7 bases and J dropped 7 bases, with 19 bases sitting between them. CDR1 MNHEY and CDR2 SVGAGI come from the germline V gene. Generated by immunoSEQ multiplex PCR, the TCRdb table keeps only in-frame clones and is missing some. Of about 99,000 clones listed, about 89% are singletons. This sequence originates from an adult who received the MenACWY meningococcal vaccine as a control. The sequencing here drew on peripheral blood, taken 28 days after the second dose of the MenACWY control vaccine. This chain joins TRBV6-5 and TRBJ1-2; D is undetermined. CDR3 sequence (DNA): TGTGCCAGCACCCCGCAGGTCGGGGTGGCTGGCTACACCTTC. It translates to CASTPQVGVAGYTF.